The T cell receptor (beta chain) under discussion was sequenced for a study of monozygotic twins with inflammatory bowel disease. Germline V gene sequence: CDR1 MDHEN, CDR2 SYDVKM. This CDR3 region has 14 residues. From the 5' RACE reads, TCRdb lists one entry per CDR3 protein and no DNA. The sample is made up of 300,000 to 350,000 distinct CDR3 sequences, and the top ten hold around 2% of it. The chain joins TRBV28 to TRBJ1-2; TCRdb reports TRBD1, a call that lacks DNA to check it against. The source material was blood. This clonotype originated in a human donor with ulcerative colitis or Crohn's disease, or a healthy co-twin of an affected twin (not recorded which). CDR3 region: CASRGTGEGYGYTF.